This is a list of T cell receptor beta chains from one sample in a study of blood T cells in healthy people across ages. TCRdb called the 5' RACE reads again in MiXCR, with one record for every CDR3 protein. The sample has around 1,600,000 distinct CDR3 sequences; around 40% are singletons. Sequencing input: blood. These receptor sequences come from a woman in her late teens or twenties in good health. Both conserved end residues are part of each CDR3. D genes are given only for firm matches. Clone size appears in some rows only: once, few, many, or a class for an expanded clone.

NA,NA,TRBJ2-1,TRBV27,TGTGCCAGCAGCCAAGGGCAGGGGTTGACCTACAATGAGCAGTTCTTC,CASSQGQGLTYNEQFF
NA,NA,TRBJ2-3,TRBV7-2,TGTGCCAGCAGCTTAGGTCCGGGGGGCCGGGGAGATACGCAGTATTTT,CASSLGPGGRGDTQYF
NA,NA,TRBJ2-7,TRBV7-9,TGTGCCAGCAGTTCTCCACAGCTCTCCTACGAGCAGTACTTC,CASSSPQLSYEQYF
NA,NA,TRBJ1-3,TRBV5-1,TGCGCCAGCAGCGTTGAGGGGATCTCTGGAAACACCATATATTTT,CASSVEGISGNTIYF
TRBD1,few,TRBJ2-7,TRBV27,TGTGCCAGCAGTTTATCCGGACAGGGGGACGACGAGCAGTACTTC,CASSLSGQGDDEQYF
TRBD1,few,TRBJ1-2,TRBV4-1,TGCGCCAGCAGCCATGCTCCGGGACAGGGGGCTTTATTGGGCTACACCTTC,CASSHAPGQGALLGYTF
TRBD1,few,TRBJ2-7,TRBV20-1,TGCAGTGCTAAGACAGGGCCCTACGAGCAGTACTTC,CSAKTGPYEQYF
NA,NA,TRBJ2-7,TRBV20-1,TGCAGTGCTAGGTCCCCTCTACAGGGATACAATGAGCAGTACTTC,CSARSPLQGYNEQYF
NA,many,TRBJ1-2,TRBV28,TGTGCCAGCAGTTCCCAGGCTTGGGATGGCTACACCTTC,CASSSQAWDGYTF
NA,many,TRBJ2-5,TRBV5-8,TGTGCCAGCAGCCGTGGGCAGTTAGGAGAAGAGACCCAGTACTTC,CASSRGQLGEETQYF
TRBD2,NA,TRBJ2-7,TRBV6-2/TRBV6-3,TGTGCCAGCAGTTTTCCCTTGAGCGGGAGAGGCGATGAGCAGTACTTC,CASSFPLSGRGDEQYF
NA,few,TRBJ1-4,TRBV7-2,TGTGCCAGCAGCTTTGGGGATACCTATGAAAAACTGTTTTTT,CASSFGDTYEKLFF
NA,few,TRBJ2-3,TRBV20-1,TGCAGTGCTAAGCGGAACACAGATACGCAGTATTTT,CSAKRNTDTQYF
TRBD2,few,TRBJ2-1,TRBV4-3,TGCGCCAGCAGCCGAGGGACTAGCTATTCCTACAATGAGCAGTTCTTC,CASSRGTSYSYNEQFF
TRBD2,NA,TRBJ2-3,TRBV2,TGTGCCAGCAGACTAGTAGCGGGGACTAGCACAGATACGCAGTATTTT,CASRLVAGTSTDTQYF
TRBD1,NA,TRBJ2-7,TRBV6-5,TGTGCCAGCAGTTATACCCGGGACAGGATCCCCGAGCAGTACTTC,CASSYTRDRIPEQYF
TRBD2,NA,TRBJ2-3,TRBV7-2,TGTGCCAGCAGCATGCCAGGGACTAGCGGGGGGAGATACACAGATACGCAGTATTTT,CASSMPGTSGGRYTDTQYF
NA,NA,TRBJ1-1,TRBV4-2,TGTGCCAGCAGCCAACGAGCTTTCGCGGGGGGGGGTACTGAAGCTTTCTTT,CASSQRAFAGGGTEAFF
TRBD1,NA,TRBJ2-1,TRBV12-3/TRBV12-4,TGTGCCAGCAGTTTGACAGGGGAAAACATTCAGTTCTTC,CASSLTGENIQFF
NA,few,TRBJ2-7,TRBV27,TGTGCCAACAGCTTAAGACGGGAGTACGAGCAGTACTTC,CANSLRREYEQYF
NA,NA,TRBJ1-2,TRBV7-2,TGTGCCAGCAGCTGCTACGGAGACTATGGCTACACCTTC,CASSCYGDYGYTF
NA,few,TRBJ1-5,TRBV4-1,TGCGCCAGCAGCCAAGTCTTCAAACAGGGTGCGGTGAATCAGCCCCAGCATTTT,CASSQVFKQGAVNQPQHF
NA,NA,TRBJ2-1,TRBV7-3,TGTGCCAGCAGCTTGGGGGCCAAAATGAATAAGCAGTTCTTC,CASSLGAKMNKQFF
NA,few,TRBJ2-7,TRBV7-2,TGTGCCAGCAGCTTAGGGCGGGGCCACTACGAGCAGTACTTC,CASSLGRGHYEQYF
NA,once,TRBJ1-1,TRBV7-9,TGTGCCAGCAGCCCCCGTCAGGGAAGCCCTGAAGCTTTCTTT,CASSPRQGSPEAFF
NA,NA,TRBJ2-5,TRBV5-5,TGTGCCAGCAGCTTTCACGGACAGTGGCAAGAGACCCAGTACTTC,CASSFHGQWQETQYF
NA,NA,TRBJ1-2,TRBV7-9,TGTGCCAGCAGCGCCCTGGGACCTTATGGCTACACCTTC,CASSALGPYGYTF